These 2 T cell receptor beta chains came from one sample sequenced in a study of T-cell memory formation after mild COVID-19. TCRdb passed the 5' RACE reads through MiXCR, listing each CDR3 protein once. The sample contains about 280,000 distinct CDR3 sequences, roughly 8.2% of which appear only once. Sequencing input: PBMCs or a T cell subset sorted from them (not recorded which). The receptors were sampled from a young man who had mild COVID-19 (a few samples of this study predate the infection). Cell type and time point are not known.

Ten or more counts support this clonotype. V and J are TRBV20-1 and TRBJ1-1, with 8 bases matching TRBD1. J gave up 4 bases and V 5 bases, and 9 bases lay outside the gene matches. The CDR3 totals 14 residues. Germline CDR1 reads DFQATT; CDR2 reads SNEGSKA (reference sequence). As DNA, the CDR3 is TGCAGTGCTGGAGGAGGGACAGGAACCACTGAAGCTTTCTTT. Its protein product is CSAGGGTGTTEAFF.

This clonotype occurred a few times. The chain is built from TRBV7-3 and TRBJ1-4; D ambiguous. This CDR3 region has 13 residues. Trimming stripped 4 bases from V and 4 bases from J, with 7 bases between. Germline V gives CDR1 SGHTA, CDR2 FQGTGA. The CDR3 reads CASSYLNNEKLFF. The CDR3 nucleotides read TGTGCCAGCAGCTACCTGAATAATGAAAAACTGTTTTTT.